This TCR beta chain emerged from a study of spatial heterogeneity in lung cancer. Across the whole study: Sequencing was performed on follow-up PBMC samples when available, collected at a median of around two years after resection. The average appearance count of each unique TCR and UMI combination in raw reads was more than nine.

The CDR3 consists of 14 residues. With V trimmed by 3 bases and J by 5 bases, 3 bases remained unmatched. Germline CDR1 is DFQATT and CDR2 is SNEGSKA (reference sequence). Every individual TCR cDNA molecule carried its own unique molecular identifier, which allowed correction of PCR and sequencing errors. MiXCR was run by TCRdb on the 5' RACE reads, yielding one entry per CDR3 protein. The data hold under 150,000 distinct CDR3 sequences, with 10% to 15% observed a single time. This clonotype was found a few times. Its antigen is currently unknown. Time point here: blood at routine non-recurrence follow-up after resection. No cell sorting; template was whole RNA from tumor, lung tissue or PBMC. Study conclusions and caveats: Relative to follow-up, resection was when ubiquitous expanded tumor TCRs appeared more in blood.

The sequenced sample was PBMCs, obtained at follow-up. This chain links TRBV20-1 with TRBJ1-5, with 11 bases that match TRBD1. This TCR was recovered from a male donor with early-stage non-small cell lung cancer. This CDR3 is CSARDRGLDQPQHF. CDR3 coding DNA: TGCAGTGCTAGGGACAGGGGGCTCGATCAGCCCCAGCATTTT.